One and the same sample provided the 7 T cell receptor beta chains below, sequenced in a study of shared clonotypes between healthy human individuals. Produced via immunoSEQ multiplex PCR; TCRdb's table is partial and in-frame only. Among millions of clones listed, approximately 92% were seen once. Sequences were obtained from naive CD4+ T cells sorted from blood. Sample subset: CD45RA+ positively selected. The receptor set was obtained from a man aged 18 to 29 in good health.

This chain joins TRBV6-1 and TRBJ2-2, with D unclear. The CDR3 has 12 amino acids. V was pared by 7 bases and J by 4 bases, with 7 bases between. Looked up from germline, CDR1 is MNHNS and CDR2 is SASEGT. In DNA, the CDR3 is TGTGCCAGCACCTACGGCACCGGGGAGCTGTTTTTT. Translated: CASTYGTGELFF.

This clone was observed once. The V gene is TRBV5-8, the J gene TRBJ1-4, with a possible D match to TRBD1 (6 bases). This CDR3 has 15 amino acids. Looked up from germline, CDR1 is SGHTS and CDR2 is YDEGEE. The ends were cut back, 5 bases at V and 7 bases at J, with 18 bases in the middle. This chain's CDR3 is CASSPGAGKGEKLFF. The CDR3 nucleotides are TGTGCCAGCAGTCCAGGGGCAGGGAAGGGTGAAAAACTGTTTTTT.

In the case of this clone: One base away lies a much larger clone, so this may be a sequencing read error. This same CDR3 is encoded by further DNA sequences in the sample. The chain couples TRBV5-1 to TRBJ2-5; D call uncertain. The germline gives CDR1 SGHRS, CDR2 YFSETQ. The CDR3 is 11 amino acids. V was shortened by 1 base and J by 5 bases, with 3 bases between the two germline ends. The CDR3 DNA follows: TGCGCCAGCAGCTTGCAGGAGACCCAGTACTTC. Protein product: CASSLQETQYF.

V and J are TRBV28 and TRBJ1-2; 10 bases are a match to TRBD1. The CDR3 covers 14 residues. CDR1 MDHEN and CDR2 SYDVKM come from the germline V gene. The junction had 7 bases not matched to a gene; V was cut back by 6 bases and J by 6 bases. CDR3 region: CASRLTGTGDGYTF. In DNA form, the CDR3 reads TGTGCCAGCAGGCTGACCGGGACAGGGGATGGCTACACCTTC.

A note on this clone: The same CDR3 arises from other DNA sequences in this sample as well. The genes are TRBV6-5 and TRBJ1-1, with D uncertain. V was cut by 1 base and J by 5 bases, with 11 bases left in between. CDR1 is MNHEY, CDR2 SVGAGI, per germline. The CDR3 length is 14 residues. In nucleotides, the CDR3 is TGTGCCAGCAGTTACTACGGAGGGAATACTGAAGCTTTCTTT. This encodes CASSYYGGNTEAFF.

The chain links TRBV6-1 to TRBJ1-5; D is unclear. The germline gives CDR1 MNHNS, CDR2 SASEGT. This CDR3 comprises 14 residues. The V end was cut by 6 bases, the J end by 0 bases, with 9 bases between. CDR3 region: CASRSGYSNQPQHF. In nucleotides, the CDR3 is TGTGCCAGCAGGAGTGGTTATAGCAATCAGCCCCAGCATTTT.

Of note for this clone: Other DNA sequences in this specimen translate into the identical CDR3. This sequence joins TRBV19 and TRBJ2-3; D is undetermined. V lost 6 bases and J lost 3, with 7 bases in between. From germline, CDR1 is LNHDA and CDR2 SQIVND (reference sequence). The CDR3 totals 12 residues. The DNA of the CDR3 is TGTGCCAGTAGCAAAGGTACAGATACGCAGTATTTT. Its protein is CASSKGTDTQYF.